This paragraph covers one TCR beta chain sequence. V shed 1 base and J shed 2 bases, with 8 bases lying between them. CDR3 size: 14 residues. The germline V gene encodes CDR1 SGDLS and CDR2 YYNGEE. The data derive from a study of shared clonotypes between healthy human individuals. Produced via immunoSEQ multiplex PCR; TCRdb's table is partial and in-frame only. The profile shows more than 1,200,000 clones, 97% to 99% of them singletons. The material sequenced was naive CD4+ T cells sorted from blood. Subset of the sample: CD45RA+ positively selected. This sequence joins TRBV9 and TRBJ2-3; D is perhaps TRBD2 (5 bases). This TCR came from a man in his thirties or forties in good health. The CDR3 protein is CASSVRGDTDTQYF. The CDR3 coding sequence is TGTGCCAGCAGCGTACGGGGAGACACAGATACGCAGTATTTT.